This T cell receptor beta chain was retrieved from a study of T cells in Graves' hyperthyroidism and ophthalmopathy. Orbital computed tomography and thyroid ultrasound, together with serum TRAb and thyroxine and clinical symptoms, were used for diagnoses. The CDR3 spans 14 residues. The V and J ends lost 6 bases and 5 bases respectively, with 17 bases between them. The germline gives CDR1 SNHLY, CDR2 FYNNEI. Findings and caveats of the study: A model using 13 V-J features told ophthalmopathy apart from stable hyperthyroidism. Peripheral blood also featured most of the thyroid clonotypes expanded above 0.001.

RNA transcripts gave rise to amplified TCR beta CDR3 regions. The HTBI primer set drove a first-round RT-PCR of the TCR CDR3. TCRdb called the multiplex PCR reads again in MiXCR, with one record for every CDR3 protein. The sample contains hundreds of thousands of distinct CDR3 sequences, 46% of which appear only once. Remarks on this clonotype: The antigen remains unidentified.

The sequencing input was peripheral blood or thyroid tissue (not recorded which). V is TRBV2 and J is TRBJ2-7; D is possibly TRBD2 (7 bases). This TCR came from a woman between 18 and 30 years old with Graves' hyperthyroidism. CDR3 in DNA: TGTGCCAGCAGCCCGGGGGGCGCGGGAAACGAGCAGTACTTC. As protein: CASSPGGAGNEQYF.